A single TCR beta chain is shown here with its context. Sequencing used immunoSEQ multiplex PCR; TCRdb keeps in-frame clones, though not all of them. The sample yields 200,000 to 250,000 clones, roughly nine tenths seen once. The data derive from a study of blood T cell repertoires in COVID-19. Looking at the study overall: Sites in the United States, Italy and Spain provided acute and convalescent COVID-19 samples. In each case, the material was cDNA or gDNA derived from T cells, B-cell-depleted T cells, or PBMCs.

CDR3 size: 15 residues. Germline-derived CDR1 and CDR2 are SGHDT and YYEEEE. The junction had 2 bases not matched to a gene; V was cut back by 0 bases and J by 7 bases. Cohorts were based on clinical histories the participants reported. The material sequenced was PBMCs or T cells enriched from blood (not recorded which). The sequence was collected from a woman between 45 and 65 years old in a cohort exposed to, infected with or recovered from COVID-19 (not recorded which). The chain couples TRBV5-6 to TRBJ1-6, with 9 positions matching TRBD1. The CDR3 is CASSLGDRENSPLHF. The CDR3 DNA sequence: TGTGCCAGCAGCTTGGGGGACAGGGAAAATTCACCCCTCCACTTT.